This is a list of T cell receptor beta chains from one sample in a study of blood T cell repertoires in COVID-19. Libraries were prepared by immunoSEQ multiplex PCR; TCRdb keeps only in-frame clonotypes and omits some of them. This table holds 78,000 or so clones, roughly 86% found once. Sample: peripheral blood. The receptors stem from a middle-aged man with active or convalescent COVID-19. Each CDR3 is given with its conserved first and last residue. A D gene is named only where the DNA matches it firmly. Part of the rows lack a size; the others show once, few, many or a class for expanded clones.

TRBJ1-2	TRBD1	TRBV6-2/TRBV6-3	.	TGTGCCAGCAGCCCCAAGGGGGCCCTCTATGGCTACACCTTC	CASSPKGALYGYTF
TRBJ2-5	TRBD1	TRBV24-1	.	TGTGCCACCCTCGATGGGGACAGAATTCAAGAGACCCAGTACTTC	CATLDGDRIQETQYF
TRBJ2-3	.	TRBV5-1	.	TGCGCCAGCAGCGAGCCCGGGGACACAGATACGCAGTATTTT	CASSEPGDTDTQYF
TRBJ2-5	TRBD1	TRBV6-6	.	TGTGCCAGCACCCCTGGGGCAGGGGGCAGGAAGACCCAGTACTTC	CASTPGAGGRKTQYF
TRBJ2-2	TRBD2	TRBV4-2	.	TGTGCCAGCAGCCAAGCCCGGGGGGATTACGGGGAGCTGTTTTTT	CASSQARGDYGELFF
TRBJ2-1	.	TRBV3-1/TRBV3-2	.	TGTGCCAGCAGCCAAGATCCCGGTTGGGGGCCTGGTGAGCAGTTCTTC	CASSQDPGWGPGEQFF
TRBJ2-3	TRBD2	TRBV6-2/TRBV6-3	.	TGTGCCAGCAGTCAAGGGACTAGCGGGGGGGCAACAGATACGCAGTATTTT	CASSQGTSGGATDTQYF
TRBJ1-1	.	TRBV20-1	.	TGCAGTGCTAGTATGGGGGGGCGGGTAACTGAAGCTTTCTTT	CSASMGGRVTEAFF
TRBJ2-3	.	TRBV30	.	TGTGCCTGGAGTTTGCCAGGGGGCACAGATACGCAGTATTTT	CAWSLPGGTDTQYF
TRBJ1-4	TRBD1	TRBV27	.	TGTGCCAGCAGATTTGGGACAGGGTCTGAAAAACTGTTTTTT	CASRFGTGSEKLFF
TRBJ1-3	.	TRBV6-5	.	TGTGCCAGCAGTACCGGGGGGCCTGGAAACACCATATATTTT	CASSTGGPGNTIYF
TRBJ2-2	TRBD1	TRBV4-1	.	TGCGCCAGCATGTATGAGGACAGGGTGACTACCGGGGAGCTGTTTTTT	CASMYEDRVTTGELFF
TRBJ2-1	.	TRBV2	.	TGTGCCAGCGGGCGGACCGGGGGTGAGCAGTTCTTC	CASGRTGGEQFF
TRBJ2-5	.	TRBV7-2	once	TGTGCCAGCAGCTTAAACCCGGGACTCTTGGGGGAGACCCAGTACTTC	CASSLNPGLLGETQYF
TRBJ1-5	.	TRBV28	.	TGTGCCAGCAGTTTCAGGACAGTCTATAGCAATCAGCCCCAGCATTTT	CASSFRTVYSNQPQHF
TRBJ2-4	TRBD1	TRBV5-6	.	TGTGCCAGCAGCTCAGGGGGACAGGGGGCTTACATTCAGTACTTC	CASSSGGQGAYIQYF
TRBJ1-1	.	TRBV6-6	.	TGTGCCAGCAGTTACTCGCCGGACAGCGCTGAAGCTTTCTTT	CASSYSPDSAEAFF
TRBJ1-4	.	TRBV7-9	.	TGTGCCAGCAGCACGTTACTACAGGGCCTGGATGAAAAACTGTTTTTT	CASSTLLQGLDEKLFF
TRBJ2-3	.	TRBV11-2	.	TGTGCCAGCAGCTTTTCTGGCTCAGATACGCAGTATTTT	CASSFSGSDTQYF
TRBJ2-1	.	TRBV19	.	TGTGCCAGTTCTCCCGGGAACCCCTACAATGAGCAGTTCTTC	CASSPGNPYNEQFF
TRBJ2-7	.	TRBV19	.	TGTGCCAGTAGTATTCCCGGTGCCTACGAGCAGTACTTC	CASSIPGAYEQYF
TRBJ2-1	TRBD2	TRBV4-1	.	TGCGCCAGCAGCCAGTCCCCGGGACTAGCGTACAATGAGCAGTTCTTC	CASSQSPGLAYNEQFF
TRBJ2-1	TRBD2	TRBV25-1	.	TGTGCCAGCAGTGGCTCCGGACTAGCGGGGGGAAGCAATGAGCAGTTCTTC	CASSGSGLAGGSNEQFF
TRBJ1-4	TRBD1	TRBV2	.	TGTGCCAGCAGTCCTCGACAGGGGGCGAGGGAAAAACTGTTTTTT	CASSPRQGAREKLFF
TRBJ1-1	.	TRBV4-3	.	TGCGCCAGCAGCCAAGAGGAGGGTTTGAACACTGAAGCTTTCTTT	CASSQEEGLNTEAFF
TRBJ2-5	.	TRBV5-8	.	TGTGCCAGCAGCGCGGGACGGACCCAAGAGACCCAGTACTTC	CASSAGRTQETQYF
TRBJ2-5	TRBD1	TRBV29-1	.	TGCAGCCCCAGGACAGGGACAGTGCTAGAACAAGCCCAACATCAAGAGACCCAGTACTTC	CSPRTGTVLEQAQHQETQYF
TRBJ1-5	.	TRBV2	.	TGTGCCAGCTACCCAGGGGGCAATCAGCCCCAGCATTTT	CASYPGGNQPQHF
TRBJ2-7	.	TRBV6-6	.	TGTGCCAGCAGTTCCTTGGGCGACGAGCAGTACTTC	CASSSLGDEQYF
TRBJ2-7	TRBD1	TRBV6-5	.	TGTGCCAGCAGGAGGGACAGGGGGAGCGACGAGCAGTACTTC	CASRRDRGSDEQYF
TRBJ2-5	TRBD2	TRBV5-1	.	TGCGCCAGCAGCCCGGAGACTAGCAGGGAGACCCAGTACTTC	CASSPETSRETQYF
TRBJ1-3	TRBD1	TRBV28	once	TGTGCCAGCAGTTACTCTTCCTCCGGGACAGGGTCGGACACCATATATTTT	CASSYSSSGTGSDTIYF
TRBJ2-3	.	TRBV4-1	once	TGCGCCAGCAGCCAATCCCCGGGGTCGAGCACAGATACGCAGTATTTT	CASSQSPGSSTDTQYF
TRBJ2-5	TRBD2	TRBV2	.	TGTGCCAGCAGGATGGCTAGCGGGGTCCCCAAGGGAGAGACCCAGTACTTC	CASRMASGVPKGETQYF